One TCR beta chain is described in this entry. The data stem from a study of blood T cell repertoires in COVID-19. V lost 1 base and J 4 bases, leaving 5 bases between the germline ends. CDR3 length: 13 amino acids. Germline V CDR1 and CDR2: SGHTA, FQGNSA. Here immunoSEQ multiplex PCR was the method, and the copy in TCRdb shows in-frame clones only, minus some. The sample gives 130,000 to 150,000 clones, roughly 85% of which show up once; 6.5% to 9.5% is in the top ten. Seattle-derived patients entered the study during active infection and were followed longitudinally. The TCR originated in a woman between 55 and 75 years old with COVID-19, enrolled during active disease. The sequenced sample consisted of peripheral blood. The V gene is TRBV7-2, the J gene TRBJ1-5; D ambiguous. The CDR3 loop is CASSLGHNQPQHF. In nucleotides, the CDR3 is TGTGCCAGCAGCTTAGGGCATAATCAGCCCCAGCATTTT.